This TCR beta chain was identified in a study of T cell changes during pregnancy in multiple sclerosis. The CDR3 covers 14 residues. TCRdb keeps only in-frame clones here, not all; method: immunoSEQ multiplex PCR. This repertoire shows roughly 56,000 clones, around 90% found once; its top ten account for 1.5% to 2%. This chain joins TRBV12-1 and TRBJ2-5; the listed D gene, TRBD1, was not tested against the DNA. TRBV12-1 corresponds to a pseudogene. The sample here was peripheral blood, taken in the first trimester of pregnancy. The origin of this receptor is a female donor with multiple sclerosis, enrolled in a pregnancy study. The CDR3 here is CASSFWTGRETQYF. The CDR3 DNA sequence: TGTGCCAGCAGCTTCTGGACAGGGAGGGAGACCCAGTACTTC.